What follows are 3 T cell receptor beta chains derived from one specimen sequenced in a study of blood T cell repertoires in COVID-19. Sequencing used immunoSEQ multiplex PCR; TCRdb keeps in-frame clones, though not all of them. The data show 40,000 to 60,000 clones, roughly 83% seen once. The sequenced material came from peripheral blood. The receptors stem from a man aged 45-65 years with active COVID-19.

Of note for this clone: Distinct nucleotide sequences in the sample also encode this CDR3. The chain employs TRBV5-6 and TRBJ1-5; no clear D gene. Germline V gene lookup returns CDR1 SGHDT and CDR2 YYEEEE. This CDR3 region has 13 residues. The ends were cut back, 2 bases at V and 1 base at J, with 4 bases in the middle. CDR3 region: CASSFQSNQPQHF. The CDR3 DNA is TGTGCCAGCAGCTTCCAGAGCAATCAGCCCCAGCATTTT.

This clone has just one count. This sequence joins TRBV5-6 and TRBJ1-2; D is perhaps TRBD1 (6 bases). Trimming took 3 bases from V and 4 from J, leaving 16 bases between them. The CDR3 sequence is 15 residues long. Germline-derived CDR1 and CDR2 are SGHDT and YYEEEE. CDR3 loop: CASSSAPGQGYGYTF. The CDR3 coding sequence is TGTGCCAGCAGCTCGGCGCCGGGACAAGGCTATGGCTACACCTTC.

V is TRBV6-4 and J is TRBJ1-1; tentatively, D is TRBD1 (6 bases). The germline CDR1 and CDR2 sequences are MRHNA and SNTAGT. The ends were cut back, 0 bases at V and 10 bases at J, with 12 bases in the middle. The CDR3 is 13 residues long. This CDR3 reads CASSDSRTATAFF. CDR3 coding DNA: TGTGCCAGCAGTGACTCTAGGACAGCCACAGCTTTCTTT.